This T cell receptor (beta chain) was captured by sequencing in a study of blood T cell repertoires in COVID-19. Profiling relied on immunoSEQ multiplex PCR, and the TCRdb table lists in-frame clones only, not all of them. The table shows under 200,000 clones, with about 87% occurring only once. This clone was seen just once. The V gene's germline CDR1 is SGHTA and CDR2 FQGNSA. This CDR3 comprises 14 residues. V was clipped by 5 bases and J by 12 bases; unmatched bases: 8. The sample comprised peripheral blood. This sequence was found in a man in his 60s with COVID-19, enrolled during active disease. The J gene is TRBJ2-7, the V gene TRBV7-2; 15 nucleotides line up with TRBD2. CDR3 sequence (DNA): TGTGCCAGCAGCACTCGGACTAGCGGGGGGGCCATGTACTTC. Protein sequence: CASSTRTSGGAMYF.